These T cell receptor beta chains were read from a single sample in a study of CD8 T cells in ankylosing spondylitis. TCRdb recomputed calls from the 5' RACE reads with MiXCR, one row per CDR3 protein. The data hold about 160,000 distinct CDR3 sequences, with about 16% observed a single time. The sequenced material came from blood, either unsorted or a sorted T cell fraction (not recorded which). The source of these receptors is a male donor with ankylosing spondylitis or in good health (not recorded which). Both conserved end residues are part of each CDR3. Each record gives: D gene, clone size, J gene, V gene, CDR3 protein, CDR3 DNA. D genes are given only for firm matches. For some rows the clone size is stated as once, few or many, or as a class when expanded; others skip it.

>TRBD1|many|TRBJ1-5|TRBV6-1
CASSATDRGGNQPQHF
TGTGCCAGCAGTGCAACGGACAGGGGTGGCAATCAGCCCCAGCATTTT
>-|many|TRBJ2-3|TRBV20-1
CSASWDTQYF
TGCAGTGCTAGTTGGGATACGCAGTATTTT
>TRBD1|many|TRBJ1-5|TRBV6-2/TRBV6-3
CASRATGGENQPQHF
TGTGCCAGCAGAGCGACAGGGGGCGAAAATCAGCCCCAGCATTTT
>-|-|TRBJ2-1|TRBV5-1
CASSLETGSYNEQFF
TGCGCCAGCAGCTTGGAGACGGGCTCCTACAATGAGCAGTTCTTC
>TRBD1|few|TRBJ1-1|TRBV14
CASSLRTGWHTEAFF
TGTGCCAGCAGCCTCCGGACAGGGTGGCACACTGAAGCTTTCTTT
>-|few|TRBJ2-7|TRBV6-5
CASSSGTLFYEQYF
TGTGCCAGCAGTTCGGGGACCCTTTTCTACGAGCAGTACTTC
>-|many|TRBJ2-2|TRBV5-6
CASSLRLNTGELFF
TGTGCCAGCAGCTTGCGGCTTAACACCGGGGAGCTGTTTTTT
>-|many|TRBJ2-3|TRBV10-2
CASNEQGGKTDTQYF
TGCGCCAGCAATGAACAAGGAGGGAAGACAGATACGCAGTATTTT
>TRBD2|few|TRBJ2-7|TRBV7-2
CASSPHSGSTSYEQYF
TGTGCCAGCAGCCCACATAGCGGGAGCACATCCTACGAGCAGTACTTC
>-|many|TRBJ2-5|TRBV3-1
CASSQDSSQGTQYF
TGTGCCAGCAGCCAAGATTCGTCGCAGGGGACCCAGTACTTC
>-|-|TRBJ1-1|TRBV7-9
CASSLQVSNTEAFF
TGTGCCAGCAGCTTACAGGTATCGAACACTGAAGCTTTCTTT
>-|many|TRBJ2-7|TRBV5-1
CASSRTRGSDEQYF
TGCGCCAGCAGTCGGACTAGGGGGAGCGACGAGCAGTACTTC
>-|once|TRBJ1-1|TRBV27
CASSPRGPRNTEAFF
TGTGCCAGCAGTCCAAGGGGACCGAGGAACACTGAAGCTTTCTTT
>-|many|TRBJ2-2|TRBV6-5
CASSPRGARELFF
TGTGCCAGCAGCCCACGGGGAGCTCGGGAGCTGTTTTTT
>-|many|TRBJ2-2|TRBV6-1
CASTWTSSNTGELFF
TGTGCCAGCACCTGGACCTCCTCGAACACCGGGGAGCTGTTTTTT
>-|few|TRBJ1-5|TRBV29-1
CSAIWGDNQPQHF
TGCAGCGCCATCTGGGGAGACAATCAGCCCCAGCATTTT
>-|-|TRBJ2-2|TRBV11-2
CVSSFELDTGELFF
TGTGTCAGCAGCTTCGAGTTAGACACCGGGGAGCTGTTTTTT
>-|many|TRBJ1-5|TRBV19
CATQDGAYSNQPQHF
TGTGCCACCCAGGACGGTGCTTATAGCAATCAGCCCCAGCATTTT
>-|many|TRBJ1-1|TRBV5-1
CASSLALNTEAFF
TGCGCCAGCAGCTTAGCTTTGAACACTGAAGCTTTCTTT
>TRBD2|many|TRBJ2-1|TRBV10-3
CAISDPTSGNYNEQFF
TGTGCCATCAGTGACCCGACTAGCGGGAACTACAATGAGCAGTTCTTC
>TRBD1|many|TRBJ1-2|TRBV5-1
CASSPPTGAGGYTF
TGCGCCAGCAGCCCCCCTACAGGGGCGGGAGGCTACACCTTC
>-|few|TRBJ1-1|TRBV4-1
CASSSMVYTEAFF
TGCGCCAGCAGCTCGATGGTGTACACTGAAGCTTTCTTT
>-|-|TRBJ1-5|TRBV10-3
CAISEVLRTGPNQPQHF
TGTGCCATCAGTGAGGTTCTCCGCACAGGCCCAAATCAGCCCCAGCATTTT
>-|-|TRBJ1-4|TRBV28
CASSFVANNEKLFF
TGTGCCAGCAGTTTTGTGGCTAATAATGAAAAACTGTTTTTT
>-|many|TRBJ2-1|TRBV5-1
CASSLARSAGYTDEQFF
TGCGCCAGCAGCTTGGCCCGTTCAGCGGGCTATACGGATGAGCAGTTCTTC
>TRBD2|-|TRBJ2-7|TRBV28
CASSLLREKDEQYF
TGTGCCAGCAGTTTGTTGCGGGAGAAGGACGAGCAGTACTTC
>TRBD1|-|TRBJ2-1|TRBV20-1
CSATHAGTVYNEQFF
TGCAGTGCTACTCACGCCGGGACAGTCTACAATGAGCAGTTCTTC
>TRBD2|-|TRBJ2-7|TRBV2
CASSETSGGISYEQYF
TGTGCCAGCAGTGAAACTAGCGGGGGAATTTCCTACGAGCAGTACTTC
>TRBD1|few|TRBJ2-1|TRBV28
CASTSGTGYLSSYNEQFF
TGTGCCAGCACCTCCGGGACAGGCTATCTAAGCTCCTACAATGAGCAGTTCTTC
>-|many|TRBJ2-7|TRBV6-1
CASKTSTHYEQYF
TGTGCCAGCAAAACTTCCACCCACTACGAGCAGTACTTC
>TRBD1|few|TRBJ1-1|TRBV6-5
CASRRETGGAWTEAFF
TGTGCCAGCAGACGCGAAACAGGGGGCGCCTGGACTGAAGCTTTCTTT
>TRBD2|few|TRBJ2-7|TRBV29-1
CSVRGTSGSYEQYF
TGCAGCGTTCGAGGGACTAGCGGGTCCTACGAGCAGTACTTC
>-|-|TRBJ2-7|TRBV28
CASSSGNSGVLREQYF
TGTGCCAGCAGTTCTGGAAATAGCGGAGTACTACGCGAGCAGTACTTC
>-|few|TRBJ1-6|TRBV7-2
CASSLANLGQYNSPLHF
TGTGCCAGCAGCTTAGCGAATCTAGGACAGTATAATTCACCCCTCCACTTT
>-|-|TRBJ2-1|TRBV23-1
CASSHPPGLPTLDSYNEQFF
TGCGCCAGCAGTCACCCGCCGGGACTCCCCACATTAGACTCCTACAATGAGCAGTTCTTC
>TRBD2|many|TRBJ2-3|TRBV4-1
CASSQEIAGGPGDTQYF
TGCGCCAGCAGCCAAGAAATAGCGGGAGGGCCCGGAGATACGCAGTATTTT
>TRBD2|-|TRBJ2-1|TRBV7-6
CASSRGLADSYNEQFF
TGTGCCAGCAGCCGAGGACTAGCGGACTCCTACAATGAGCAGTTCTTC
>-|many|TRBJ2-3|TRBV7-9
CASRPDGSTDTQYF
TGTGCCAGCAGACCCGACGGCAGCACAGATACGCAGTATTTT
>TRBD2|-|TRBJ2-1|TRBV10-2
CASSDLAGEGEQFF
TGCGCCAGCAGTGACCTAGCGGGAGAGGGTGAGCAGTTCTTC
>TRBD1|few|TRBJ2-5|TRBV27
CASSSGSGQAGRGETQYF
TGTGCCAGCAGTTCGGGCTCGGGACAGGCGGGCAGAGGGGAGACCCAGTACTTC
>-|many|TRBJ2-7|TRBV7-8
CASSLVLGRGVYEQYF
TGTGCCAGCAGCTTAGTCCTTGGCAGGGGAGTCTACGAGCAGTACTTC
>TRBD1|few|TRBJ1-2|TRBV28
CASSLGQASYGYTF
TGTGCCAGCAGCCTCGGACAGGCCAGCTATGGCTACACCTTC
>-|many|TRBJ1-4|TRBV7-8
CASSLDSLNEKLFF
TGTGCCAGCAGCTTAGACAGTCTCAATGAAAAACTGTTTTTT
>-|many|TRBJ2-1|TRBV6-2/TRBV6-3
CASSTRFGTRYEQFF
TGTGCCAGCAGTACGAGGTTTGGGACTCGATATGAGCAGTTCTTC
>TRBD2|many|TRBJ2-2|TRBV24-1
CATSDWAGVTGELFF
TGTGCCACCAGTGATTGGGCGGGAGTGACCGGGGAGCTGTTTTTT
>-|-|TRBJ2-2|TRBV27
CASSWQQNTGELFF
TGTGCCAGCAGTTGGCAGCAGAACACCGGGGAGCTGTTTTTT
>TRBD1|many|TRBJ1-1|TRBV29-1
CSVGQGNTEAFF
TGCAGCGTTGGACAGGGGAACACTGAAGCTTTCTTT
>TRBD1|many|TRBJ2-1|TRBV5-1
CASSIRGQVDEQFF
TGCGCCAGCAGCATTCGGGGACAGGTCGATGAGCAGTTCTTC
>TRBD2|many|TRBJ2-1|TRBV4-1
CASSLRLATNNEQFF
TGCGCCAGCAGCTTGCGACTAGCGACTAACAATGAGCAGTTCTTC
>TRBD2|-|TRBJ2-1|TRBV2
CASSELAVGRVF
TGTGCCAGCAGTGAACTAGCGGTGGGGAGGGTCTTC
>-|few|TRBJ2-7|TRBV29-1
CSVGGNPSYEQYF
TGCAGCGTTGGAGGCAACCCCAGCTACGAGCAGTACTTC